The 21 T cell receptor beta chains in this list originate from one sample, sequenced in a study of blood T cell repertoires in COVID-19. Profiling relied on immunoSEQ multiplex PCR, and the TCRdb table lists in-frame clones only, not all of them. Among more than 200,000 clones listed, approximately 87% were seen once. The sample taken for sequencing was peripheral blood. The receptor source for this set is a woman aged 45-60 years with acute or convalescent COVID-19.

As regards this clone: The sample contains more than one DNA sequence encoding this CDR3. The V call is TRBV10-3, the J call TRBJ1-1; perhaps TRBD1 as D (5 bases). Trimming took 0 bases from V and 1 from J, leaving 6 bases between them. Germline V lookup: CDR1 ENHRY, CDR2 SYGVKD. The CDR3 contains 14 residues. The CDR3 is CAISESGGNTEAFF. The CDR3 coding sequence is TGTGCCATCAGTGAGTCCGGGGGGAACACTGAAGCTTTCTTT.

The rearrangement links TRBV10-3 to TRBJ1-2; D might be TRBD1 (6 bases). Per the germline V gene, CDR1 is ENHRY and CDR2 is SYGVKD. The V end lost 0 bases, the J end lost 7 bases, and 12 bases lay between the germline ends. This CDR3 comprises 14 residues. DNA of the CDR3: TGTGCCATCAGTGAGTCCCTACAGGGTTCTGGCTACACCTTC. Protein sequence: CAISESLQGSGYTF.

The chain has TRBV7-2 and TRBJ1-1; D gene ambiguous. The V and J ends lost 1 base and 3 bases respectively, with 9 bases between them. Germline V lookup: CDR1 SGHTA, CDR2 FQGNSA. CDR3 length equals 14 residues. The CDR3 DNA reads as TGTGCCAGCAGCTTAGTAATGAGGGACACTGAAGCTTTCTTT. This translates into CASSLVMRDTEAFF.

This clone was recorded once. The rearrangement joins TRBV10-3 to TRBJ2-5, with D unresolved. This CDR3 region has 13 residues. Looked up from germline, CDR1 is ENHRY and CDR2 is SYGVKD. Deletions cut 8 bases from V and 7 bases from J, with 17 bases between. CDR3 sequence: CAIALGSEWTQYF. CDR3 DNA: TGTGCCATCGCCCTCGGGTCTGAATGGACCCAGTACTTC.

The chain carries TRBV6-6 and TRBJ2-2, with a tentative D call TRBD1 (6 bases). The V and J ends lost 5 bases and 6 bases respectively, with 19 bases between them. CDR1 and CDR2 from the germline V gene are MNHNY and SVGAGI (reference sequence). The CDR3 loop spans 16 amino acids. The DNA of the CDR3 is TGTGCCAGCAGTCGACAGGTGGAAAGTCGATCCGGGGAGCTGTTTTTT. It specifies CASSRQVESRSGELFF.

This clone was detected only once. The rearrangement links TRBV11-2 to TRBJ1-2, with 8 positions matching TRBD1. CDR1 and CDR2 (germline): SGHAT, FQNNGV. The ends lost 5 bases at V and 2 bases at J; junction bases unmatched: 7. The CDR3 runs to 15 residues. The DNA for the CDR3 is TGTGCCAGCAGCCCTCAGGGGGCGGCAAACTATGGCTACACCTTC. It specifies CASSPQGAANYGYTF.

The chain couples TRBV19 to TRBJ1-2, with D uncertain. Per the germline V gene, CDR1 is LNHDA and CDR2 is SQIVND (reference sequence). This CDR3 spans 15 amino acids. The V gene lost 1 base and the J gene lost 8 bases, with 17 bases spanning the gap. CDR3 sequence reads: CASSIVEALPGGYTF. CDR3 in DNA: TGTGCCAGTAGTATAGTAGAGGCCCTTCCTGGAGGCTACACCTTC.

The chain employs TRBV11-2 and TRBJ2-2, with TRBD2 matching 9 bases. The CDR3 length is 15 residues. Germline CDR1 reads SGHAT; CDR2 reads FQNNGV. V lost 4 bases to trimming and J lost 5 bases; unmatched junction nucleotides: 5. In DNA, the CDR3 is TGTGCCAGCAGCTCCTCTAGCGGGGTAACCGGGGAGCTGTTTTTT. This codes for CASSSSSGVTGELFF.

Only one count was recorded for this clone. The chain combines TRBV5-4 with TRBJ2-5; maybe TRBD1 (5 bases). CDR1 is SGHNT and CDR2 is YYREEE in the germline V gene (reference sequence). V was pared by 0 bases and J by 3 bases, with 21 bases between. There are 18 residues in the CDR3. Here the CDR3 DNA reads TGTGCCAGCAGCTTGGGAGGTTTAGGGGTGCCATCGAAAGAGACCCAGTACTTC. Its protein is CASSLGGLGVPSKETQYF.

This rearrangement joins TRBV18 to TRBJ2-7; tentatively, D is TRBD2 (7 bases). The V gene's germline CDR1 is KGHSH and CDR2 LQKENI. CDR3 size: 13 residues. V was pared by 3 bases and J by 7 bases, with 13 bases between. CDR3 nucleotides: TGTGCCAGCTCACCTCGGGGGGCGAAGGAGCAGTACTTC. Its translation: CASSPRGAKEQYF.

The chain joins TRBV28 to TRBJ2-1, with 9 bases matching TRBD2. This CDR3 has 16 residues. The V gene's germline CDR1 is MDHEN and CDR2 SYDVKM. Trimming took 4 bases from V and 9 from J; bases not matched to a gene: 13. The CDR3 nucleotides read TGTGCCAGCAGTTCCCCCGGGCAGCGGGAGGTTGGTGAGCAGTTCTTC. Amino acids: CASSSPGQREVGEQFF.

The rearrangement joins TRBV30 to TRBJ1-2, with D possibly matching TRBD1 (5 bases). The ends were cut back, 4 bases at V and 3 bases at J, with 9 bases in the middle. Per germline, CDR1 GTSNPN and CDR2 SVGIG (reference sequence). This CDR3 spans 12 amino acids. The CDR3 bases are TGTGCCTGGACTTGGGGCGACTATGGCTACACCTTC. It translates to CAWTWGDYGYTF.

The genes are TRBV18 and TRBJ2-1; 9 bases line up with TRBD2. The CDR3 totals 15 residues. Germline assignment: CDR1 KGHSH and CDR2 LQKENI. V gave up 4 bases and J gave up 4 bases; unmatched junction bases: 5. The CDR3 here is CASSQREDGYNEQFF. DNA for the CDR3: TGTGCCAGCTCACAGCGGGAGGACGGGTACAATGAGCAGTTCTTC. Drawing the rest from reference TRBV18 and TRBJ2-1, the complete variable domain is NAGVMQNPRHLVRRRGQEARLRCSPMKGHSHVYWYRQLPEEGLKFMVYLQKENIIDESGMPKERFSAEFPKEGPSILRIQQVVRGDSAAYFCASSQREDGYNEQFFGPGTRLTVL.

Only one count was recorded for this clone. J is TRBJ2-5 and V is TRBV2, with a weak D call TRBD2 (6 bases). The V end lost 2 bases, the J end lost 3 bases, and 10 bases lay between the germline ends. The length of the CDR3 is 14 residues. CDR1 is SNHLY and CDR2 is FYNNEI in the germline V gene. CDR3 in amino acids: CASSEPRGKETQYF. CDR3 sequence (DNA): TGTGCCAGCAGTGAACCCCGGGGGAAAGAGACCCAGTACTTC.

The chain is built from TRBV6-6 and TRBJ2-1; possible D gene TRBD1, 6 bases. Germline lookup yields CDR1 MNHNY and CDR2 SVGAGI (reference sequence). The CDR3 contains 16 residues. V lost 0 bases to trimming and J lost 5 bases, with 14 bases between them. The CDR3 loop reads CASSYSKGTTNNEQFF. The CDR3 DNA is TGTGCCAGCAGTTACTCGAAAGGGACAACCAACAATGAGCAGTTCTTC.

The chain has TRBV18 and TRBJ1-2, with D possibly matching TRBD1 (6 bases). Trimming stripped 3 bases from V and 3 bases from J, with 14 bases between. CDR1 KGHSH and CDR2 LQKENI come from the germline V gene. The length of the CDR3 is 15 residues. The CDR3 region is CASSPFGGQDYGYTF. For the CDR3, the DNA is TGTGCCAGCTCACCCTTCGGGGGGCAGGACTATGGCTACACCTTC.

V and J are TRBV5-6 and TRBJ2-7; possible D gene TRBD2, 5 bases. Germline CDR1 and CDR2: SGHDT and YYEEEE. There are 16 residues in the CDR3. The germline V and J ends were trimmed by 7 bases and 3 bases, with 23 bases remaining between them. Written as DNA, the CDR3 is TGTGCCAGCGGGCCCTTGGGTGGGAGTAGAAGCTACGAGCAGTACTTC. Amino acids: CASGPLGGSRSYEQYF.

V usage is TRBV6-1 and J usage is TRBJ2-1, with 7 bases aligning to TRBD2. This CDR3 has 15 amino acids. Germline values: CDR1 MNHNS, CDR2 SASEGT. Trimming at V came to 2 bases and at J to 8 bases, leaving 9 bases not matched to a gene. CDR3 amino acids: CASSESLIAGHEQFF. For the CDR3, the DNA is TGTGCCAGCAGTGAATCTCTGATAGCGGGCCATGAGCAGTTCTTC.

J is TRBJ2-3 and V is TRBV7-9, with D unresolved. Trimming stripped 6 bases from V and 0 bases from J, with 10 bases between. Per the germline V gene, CDR1 is SEHNR and CDR2 is FQNEAQ (reference sequence). The CDR3 is 14 residues long. Here the CDR3 DNA reads TGTGCCAGCAGGCTAGGAGATAGCACAGATACGCAGTATTTT. Its protein product is CASRLGDSTDTQYF.

This clone turned up a few times. The CDR3 is CASSPREHTIYF. CDR3 sequence (DNA): TGTGCCAGCAGCCCCAGGGAACACACCATATATTTT. The genes are TRBV2 and TRBJ1-3, with D possibly being TRBD1 (5 bases). Trimming left V 6 bases short and J 8 bases short, with 11 bases between. Germline values: CDR1 SNHLY, CDR2 FYNNEI. The CDR3 extends over 12 amino acids.

The chain is built from TRBV18 and TRBJ2-5; the D is unclear. This CDR3 contains 12 residues. In germline, CDR1 is KGHSH, CDR2 LQKENI. The germline V and J ends were trimmed by 3 bases and 2 bases, with 4 bases remaining between them. The CDR3 loop is CASSPQQETQYF. The DNA for the CDR3 is TGTGCCAGCTCACCCCAACAAGAGACCCAGTACTTC.